One sample yielded the 30 T cell receptor beta chains listed below, sequenced in a study of cytomegalovirus exposure and HLA in healthy donors. PCR amplification relied on 60 Vbeta primers (plus 13 Jbeta primers). Clones were read by immunoSEQ multiplex PCR, and TCRdb kept only the in-frame ones, dropping some. Of roughly 130,000 clones listed, approximately 81% are singletons. Sequenced: PBMCs. The receptors were gathered from a man aged 18 to 29 in good health and CMV-seronegative.

The V call is TRBV9, the J call TRBJ1-3; D remains unclear. Trimming took off 3 bases at V and 2 bases at J, with 6 bases between the two ends. Germline V gene sequence: CDR1 SGDLS, CDR2 YYNGEE. The CDR3 runs to 13 residues. The CDR3: CASSGGTGNTIYF. The DNA for the CDR3 is TGTGCCAGCAGCGGCGGGACTGGAAACACCATATATTTT.

The chain links TRBV2 to TRBJ1-1; no definite D call. With 6 bases removed from V and 1 base from J, the gap between germline ends came to 12 bases. Germline CDR1 SNHLY, CDR2 FYNNEI. The CDR3 is 14 residues long. In DNA form, the CDR3 reads TGTGCCAGCAGCTCTCGGACTACGAACACTGAAGCTTTCTTT. Amino acids: CASSSRTTNTEAFF.

The rearrangement joins TRBV7-8 to TRBJ1-5; D is unclear. Per germline, CDR1 SGHVS and CDR2 FQNEAQ. The CDR3 is 14 residues long. V gave up 4 bases and J gave up 9 bases, with 16 bases separating them. This chain's CDR3 is CASSSRDSGGPQHF. The CDR3 DNA reads TGTGCCAGCAGCTCTAGAGATTCCGGAGGGCCCCAGCATTTT.

The chain employs TRBV10-3 and TRBJ2-1; 8 nucleotides align to TRBD1. There are 13 residues in the CDR3. CDR1 is ENHRY, CDR2 SYGVKD, per germline. J gave up 6 bases and V 6 bases, and 4 bases lay outside the gene matches. For the CDR3, the DNA is TGTGCCATCAGGCAGGGGGCGCCCAATGAGCAGTTCTTC. Protein product: CAIRQGAPNEQFF.

The chain links TRBV30 to TRBJ1-4; no definite D call. This CDR3 is 13 amino acids long. The ends were cut back, 2 bases at V and 4 bases at J, with 8 bases in the middle. CDR1 GTSNPN and CDR2 SVGIG come from the germline V gene (reference sequence). CDR3 coding DNA: TGTGCCTGGAGTCAACTATATAATGAAAAACTGTTTTTT. Translation: CAWSQLYNEKLFF.

This rearrangement joins TRBV5-5 to TRBJ1-2; D is undetermined. CDR1 and CDR2 (germline): SGHKS, YYEKEE (reference sequence). Trimming removed 0 bases at V and 4 bases at J, with 13 bases between. The CDR3 has 15 residues. CDR3 amino acids: CASSLVPVRGYGYTF. The CDR3 region has the DNA TGTGCCAGCAGCTTGGTGCCAGTTCGAGGCTATGGCTACACCTTC.

The chain uses TRBV27 and TRBJ1-2; TRBD1 agrees at 9 bases. Per germline, CDR1 MNHEY and CDR2 SMNVEV (reference sequence). This CDR3 region has 14 residues. V shed 5 bases and J 0 bases; nucleotides not matched to a gene: 1. The CDR3: CASSRQGANYGYTF. The CDR3 region has the DNA TGTGCCAGCAGTAGACAGGGGGCTAACTATGGCTACACCTTC.

The rearrangement links TRBV6-5 to TRBJ2-2; 12 bases agree with TRBD2. V trimming: 5 bases; J trimming: 7 bases; junction bases outside the gene matches: 5. CDR1 MNHEY and CDR2 SVGAGI come from the germline V gene. The CDR3 runs to 15 residues. CDR3 amino acids: CASSPRLAGDGELFF. In DNA, the CDR3 is TGTGCCAGCAGTCCCCGACTAGCGGGGGACGGGGAGCTGTTTTTT.

CDR3 region: CASKPGDNSPLHF. The CDR3, as DNA: TGTGCCAGCAAACCAGGGGATAATTCACCCCTCCACTTT. The V and J genes are TRBV6-5 and TRBJ1-6, with D possibly matching TRBD1 (6 bases). V lost 7 bases, J lost 5 bases, and 9 bases lay in between. The CDR3 totals 13 residues. Germline V gives CDR1 MNHEY, CDR2 SVGAGI.

The V call is TRBV19, the J call TRBJ1-2; D is possibly TRBD1 (5 bases). This CDR3 has 15 residues. V lost 3 bases and J lost 6, with 17 bases in between. Per germline, CDR1 LNHDA and CDR2 SQIVND (reference sequence). The CDR3 DNA follows: TGTGCCAGTAGTATGGTGTGGGGCGCTCCCCATGGCTACACCTTC. It codes for CASSMVWGAPHGYTF.

The rearrangement uses TRBV10-3 and TRBJ2-5; the D gene is possibly TRBD1 (6 bases). Germline lookup yields CDR1 ENHRY and CDR2 SYGVKD. The length of the CDR3 is 13 residues. Trimming pared 4 bases from V and 5 bases from J, leaving 11 bases between. The CDR3 coding sequence is TGTGCCATCAGTGCTAATAGGGGGGAGACCCAGTACTTC. It encodes CAISANRGETQYF.

V and J are TRBV15 and TRBJ2-6; 11 bases are shared with TRBD1. The CDR3 spans 20 residues. V trimming: 0 bases; J trimming: 1 base; junction bases outside the gene matches: 8. Looked up from germline, CDR1 is LNHNV and CDR2 is YYDKDF (reference sequence). The CDR3 coding sequence is TGTGCCACCAGCAGAGATCTAGGGACAGGGGGTCGGTCTGGGGCCAACGTCCTGACTTTC. Amino acids: CATSRDLGTGGRSGANVLTF.

The rearrangement uses TRBV13 and TRBJ1-1; D unclear. The V end was cut by 5 bases, the J end by 1 base, with 11 bases between. The germline V gene encodes CDR1 PRHDT and CDR2 FYEKMQ (reference sequence). The CDR3 contains 14 residues. DNA of the CDR3: TGTGCCAGCAGCCCCCTACTACCGAACACTGAAGCTTTCTTT. The encoded protein is CASSPLLPNTEAFF.

The chain combines TRBV7-2 with TRBJ2-7; TRBD2 matches at 7 bases. V was clipped by 5 bases and J by 1 base; unmatched bases: 8. This CDR3 has 15 amino acids. CDR1 is SGHTA, CDR2 FQGNSA, per germline. CDR3 DNA: TGTGCCAGCAGCCCCCAGAGCGGGGAATCCTACGAGCAGTACTTC. Translation gives CASSPQSGESYEQYF.

This clone was recorded a few times. The rearrangement joins TRBV6-4 to TRBJ2-2, with D possibly TRBD1 on 5 matching bases. This CDR3 is built from 13 residues. The V end lost 5 bases, the J end lost 5 bases, and 9 bases lay between the germline ends. Germline V gives CDR1 MRHNA, CDR2 SNTAGT. CDR3: CASSLQETGELFF. CDR3 coding DNA: TGTGCCAGCAGTCTACAGGAAACCGGGGAGCTGTTTTTT.

This rearrangement joins TRBV4-2 to TRBJ1-1; no clear D gene. The CDR3 is 12 amino acids. The V end was cut by 4 bases, the J end by 10 bases, with 13 bases between. Looked up from germline, CDR1 is LGHNA and CDR2 is YNFKEQ. The CDR3 protein is CASSLGRHGAFF. DNA for the CDR3: TGTGCCAGCAGCCTAGGAAGACACGGAGCTTTCTTT.

This chain links TRBV27 with TRBJ2-3; a weak D match, TRBD1 (6 bases). Trimming left V 1 base short and J 7 bases short, with 9 bases between. Germline CDR1 and CDR2: MNHEY and SMNVEV (reference sequence). The CDR3 consists of 13 residues. CDR3 in amino acids: CASSLLGTYTQYF. CDR3 bases: TGTGCCAGCAGTTTATTAGGGACATATACGCAGTATTTT.

J is TRBJ1-5 and V is TRBV18, with D perhaps matching TRBD1 (5 bases). The CDR3 is made up of 18 amino acids. The V and J ends lost 3 bases and 1 base respectively, with 19 bases between them. Germline loops: CDR1 KGHSH, CDR2 LQKENI. CDR3 DNA sequence: TGTGCCAGCTCACCCAAAAAATACCCGGAGGGGAGCAATCAGCCCCAGCATTTT. Protein: CASSPKKYPEGSNQPQHF.

CDR3 amino acids: CASSRLQRGTGANVLTF. CDR3 nucleotides: TGCGCCAGCAGCCGACTACAGCGGGGAACTGGGGCCAACGTCCTGACTTTC. The V call is TRBV4-1, the J call TRBJ2-6; TRBD2 matches 7 bases. The CDR3 loop spans 17 amino acids. V lost 4 bases, J lost 2 bases, and 8 bases stayed unmatched. The V gene's germline CDR1 is MGHRA and CDR2 YSYEKL.

V and J are TRBV10-3 and TRBJ2-2; D possibly corresponds to TRBD2 (7 bases). The CDR3 runs to 11 residues. Germline CDR1 ENHRY, CDR2 SYGVKD. CDR3 bases: TGTGCAACAGGGAGGGCCGGGGAGCTGTTTTTT. Its translation: CATGRAGELFF.

The V call is TRBV19, the J call TRBJ2-1; TRBD1 aligns across 9 bases. The CDR3 extends over 15 amino acids. Germline V lookup: CDR1 LNHDA, CDR2 SQIVND (reference sequence). The V gene end was trimmed by 5 bases and the J gene end by 8 bases; junction bases not matched to a gene: 10. Here the CDR3 reads CASSGGTGNSDEQFF. The CDR3 nucleotides are TGTGCCAGTAGTGGCGGGACAGGGAATTCGGATGAGCAGTTCTTC. The full variable domain, rest sourced from reference TRBV19 and TRBJ2-1, is DGGITQSPKYLFRKEGQNVTLSCEQNLNHDAMYWYRQDPGQGLRLIYYSQIVNDFQKGDIAEGYSVSREKKESFPLTVTSAQKNPTAFYLCASSGGTGNSDEQFFGPGTRLTVL.

The rearrangement links TRBV5-6 to TRBJ1-4, with TRBD1 identical over 12 bases. V trimming: 4 bases; J trimming: 8 bases; junction bases outside the gene matches: 9. Germline V gives CDR1 SGHDT, CDR2 YYEEEE. The CDR3 length is 16 residues. CDR3 in amino acids: CASSRDRGPDREKLFF. CDR3 nucleotide sequence: TGTGCCAGCAGCCGGGACAGGGGGCCTGATCGGGAAAAACTGTTTTTT.

The chain combines TRBV7-8 with TRBJ2-1; 7 positions agree with TRBD2. Trimming cost V 1 base and J 12 bases; bases outside gene matches: 15. Germline V gene lookup returns CDR1 SGHVS and CDR2 FQNEAQ. The CDR3 runs 16 residues. The CDR3 is CASSLVGGLGGGWQFF. The CDR3 DNA reads TGTGCCAGCAGCTTAGTAGGAGGACTAGGCGGGGGTTGGCAGTTCTTC.

The gene calls are TRBV10-2 and TRBJ1-1; D might be TRBD1 (5 bases). Germline V lookup: CDR1 WSHSY, CDR2 SAAADI. This CDR3 contains 12 residues. Between the trimmed V and J ends, which lost 7 bases and 5 bases, there was a span of 11 bases. The CDR3 is CASNQGGTEAFF. The CDR3 bases are TGCGCCAGCAACCAGGGAGGAACTGAAGCTTTCTTT.

The sample holds many counts of this clone. CDR3 in DNA: TGCGCCAGCAGTGACAGTTTTAATGAAAAACTGTTTTTT. Protein sequence: CASSDSFNEKLFF. V and J are TRBV10-1 and TRBJ1-4; D gene uncertain. V was clipped by 3 bases and J by 4 bases, with 6 bases between them. Germline V gene data show CDR1 as WNHNN and CDR2 as SYGVQD (reference sequence). There are 13 residues in the CDR3.

CDR3 DNA sequence: TGTGCCAGCAGCGCGGTCAGGACAGGGGGTGGAAGCAATCAGCCCCAGCATTTT. The encoded protein is CASSAVRTGGGSNQPQHF. The rearrangement uses TRBV7-8 and TRBJ1-5; 10 bases agree with TRBD1. The trim removed 5 bases at V and 1 base at J, leaving 11 bases unmatched. The CDR3 spans 18 residues. CDR1 SGHVS and CDR2 FQNEAQ come from the germline V gene.

V and J are TRBV7-9 and TRBJ2-7, with TRBD2 matching 10 bases. Germline V CDR1 and CDR2: SEHNR, FQNEAQ (reference sequence). With V trimmed by 5 bases and J by 4 bases, 20 bases remained unmatched. The CDR3 has 19 residues. CDR3: CASSPRRTSGAFGGYEQYF. The CDR3 DNA follows: TGTGCCAGCAGCCCCCGCCGAACTAGCGGGGCTTTTGGTGGGTACGAGCAGTACTTC.

This clone was seen once. The chain recombines TRBV5-1 with TRBJ1-1; D perhaps matches TRBD1 (5 bases). The CDR3 runs 13 residues. Germline-derived CDR1 and CDR2 are SGHRS and YFSETQ. V lost 4 bases and J 7 bases, leaving 14 bases between the germline ends. The CDR3 loop reads CASSGQGWDEAFF. DNA of the CDR3: TGCGCCAGCAGCGGGCAGGGATGGGATGAAGCTTTCTTT.

This sequence joins TRBV6-1 and TRBJ2-5, with a weak D call TRBD1 (5 bases). CDR3 length: 14 residues. Germline V gives CDR1 MNHNS, CDR2 SASEGT. V lost 5 bases, J lost 1 base, and 11 bases lay in between. The CDR3 spells CASSPAGFQETQYF. The CDR3 nucleotides are TGTGCCAGCAGTCCCGCAGGGTTCCAAGAGACCCAGTACTTC.

This chain links TRBV28 with TRBJ1-1, with D perhaps matching TRBD1 (6 bases). Between the trimmed V and J ends, which lost 1 base and 3 bases, there was a span of 18 bases. CDR3 length: 17 amino acids. The germline CDR1 and CDR2 sequences are MDHEN and SYDVKM. The CDR3 sequence: CASSLYREMISDTEAFF. The CDR3 coding sequence is TGTGCCAGCAGTTTATACAGGGAAATGATCTCGGACACTGAAGCTTTCTTT.